Presented here are 11 T cell receptor beta chains from one specimen sequenced in a study of cytomegalovirus exposure and HLA in healthy donors. PCR used 60 Vbeta primers and 13 Jbeta primers. Clones were read by immunoSEQ multiplex PCR, and TCRdb kept only the in-frame ones, dropping some. This sample has about 130,000 clones; under 75% occur once, and the top ten carry 2% to 3%. Sequencing was carried out using PBMCs. The receptors were gathered from a woman aged 40 to 50 in good health and CMV-seronegative.

V and J are TRBV14 and TRBJ2-2, with no clear D. Trimming pared 4 bases from V and 6 bases from J, leaving 6 bases between. Germline-derived CDR1 and CDR2 are SGHDN and FVKESK. CDR3 length: 12 amino acids. CDR3 sequence: CASSLRPGELFF. DNA of the CDR3: TGTGCCAGCAGCCTCCGTCCCGGGGAGCTGTTTTTT.

The chain carries TRBV4-1 and TRBJ2-5, with TRBD1 identical over 9 bases. The better agreement between TRBJ2-7 and the DNA end casts doubt on the J call. The CDR3 runs 13 residues. Germline CDR1 is MGHRA and CDR2 is YSYEKL. The DNA of the CDR3 is TGCGCCAGCAGCCCGGGACAGGGAGACGAGCAGTACTTC. This sequence encodes CASSPGQGDEQYF.

This clone was found once. The chain is built from TRBV6-4 and TRBJ2-2; weak D call: TRBD2 (6 bases). Germline values: CDR1 MRHNA, CDR2 SNTAGT. This CDR3 region has 16 residues. The V gene lost 0 bases and the J gene lost 0 bases, with 8 bases spanning the gap. DNA for the CDR3: TGTGCCAGCAGTGACTCAGGGGACTCGAACACCGGGGAGCTGTTTTTT. Protein sequence: CASSDSGDSNTGELFF.

This chain's CDR3 is CASSQDGRSVTGELFF. The DNA of the CDR3 is TGTGCCAGCAGCCAAGATGGGAGGTCGGTCACCGGGGAGCTGTTTTTT. V and J are TRBV14 and TRBJ2-2, with D possibly matching TRBD2 (6 bases). Germline V gene lookup returns CDR1 SGHDN and CDR2 FVKESK. This CDR3 is built from 16 residues. V gave up 0 bases and J gave up 4 bases, with 12 bases separating them. Complete variable domain (other parts from reference TRBV14 and TRBJ2-2): EAGVTQFPSHSVIEKGQTVTLRCDPISGHDNLYWYRRVMGKEIKFLLHFVKESKQDESGMPNNRFLAERTGGTYSTLKVQPAELEDSGVYFCASSQDGRSVTGELFFGEGSRLTVL.

This sequence joins TRBV7-2 and TRBJ2-7; D uncertain. This CDR3 is 12 amino acids long. In germline, CDR1 is SGHTA, CDR2 FQGNSA. Trimming removed 1 base at V and 6 bases at J, with 7 bases between. CDR3 sequence: CASSLVLREQYF. In nucleotides, the CDR3 is TGTGCCAGCAGCTTAGTTCTCCGCGAGCAGTACTTC.

The chain uses TRBV6-5 and TRBJ1-2, with TRBD1 as a possible D gene (5 bases). V shed 6 bases and J shed 0 bases, with 14 bases lying between them. CDR3 length equals 15 residues. Germline assignment: CDR1 MNHEY and CDR2 SVGAGI. The CDR3 DNA is TGTGCCAGCAGGATGGGGGGGGTCGCTAACTATGGCTACACCTTC. This codes for CASRMGGVANYGYTF.

The chain couples TRBV5-1 to TRBJ2-1; D is perhaps TRBD2 (5 bases). Germline assignment: CDR1 SGHRS and CDR2 YFSETQ. The CDR3 extends over 16 amino acids. V gave up 0 bases and J gave up 6 bases, with 16 bases separating them. This CDR3 is CASSLGGSAYSNEQFF. The CDR3 region has the DNA TGCGCCAGCAGCTTGGGGGGTAGCGCCTATTCCAATGAGCAGTTCTTC.

In its sample, this clone was seen a few times. The chain is built from TRBV4-3 and TRBJ1-2; D is perhaps TRBD1 (6 bases). Germline loops: CDR1 LGHNA, CDR2 YSLEER. Trimming pared 0 bases from V and 8 bases from J, leaving 16 bases between. The CDR3 contains 15 residues. DNA of the CDR3: TGCGCCAGCAGCCAAGATCAAACAGGGAGATGGGGCTACACCTTC. Protein sequence: CASSQDQTGRWGYTF.

The chain recombines TRBV5-1 with TRBJ2-3; D remains unclear. V lost 2 bases and J lost 2, with 18 bases in between. The CDR3 spans 17 residues. Germline V gene data show CDR1 as SGHRS and CDR2 as YFSETQ. The CDR3 DNA reads TGCGCCAGCAGCTTAGTGAGCCTGTCCTCCCTCACAGATACGCAGTATTTT. As protein: CASSLVSLSSLTDTQYF.

J is TRBJ2-7 and V is TRBV10-1; D is possibly TRBD1 (7 bases). CDR3 length: 15 residues. Trimming pared 2 bases from V and 2 bases from J, leaving 13 bases between. CDR1 WNHNN and CDR2 SYGVQD come from the germline V gene (reference sequence). The chain's CDR3 is CASSEKEGAAYEQYF. Here the CDR3 DNA reads TGCGCCAGCAGTGAGAAGGAGGGGGCGGCCTACGAGCAGTACTTC.

This clone was picked up a small number of times. This chain links TRBV6-4 with TRBJ1-1; TRBD1 aligns across 8 bases. The junction had 10 bases not matched to a gene; V was cut back by 4 bases and J by 6 bases. The germline V gene has CDR1 MRHNA and CDR2 SNTAGT. The CDR3 totals 15 residues. CDR3 sequence reads: CASSVDRGGFSEAFF. In nucleotides, the CDR3 is TGTGCCAGCAGTGTAGACAGGGGCGGATTTTCTGAAGCTTTCTTT.